This T cell receptor (beta chain) was retrieved from a study of monozygotic twins with inflammatory bowel disease. Points from the study as a whole: Patients received differing immunosuppressive treatments, which may have added variability to their repertoires. By inverse Simpson index, TCRbeta diversity was lower in IBD patients than in healthy co-twins. Researchers were unable to tell different T cell subtypes apart.

In germline, CDR1 is SGHNT, CDR2 YENEEA. CDR3 length: 17 amino acids. cDNA was produced in eight separate reactions per sample. TCRdb reprocessed the 5' RACE reads, keeping one entry per CDR3 protein, no DNA. Recorded here are approximately 150,000 distinct CDR3 sequences; the top ten clones represent around 2.4%. Comments on this clonotype: The target antigen is unknown.

Source material: blood. The chain recombines TRBV11-3 with TRBJ2-3; TCRdb picks TRBD2, but there is no DNA to check that call. The TCR sequence derives from a human donor with ulcerative colitis or Crohn's disease, or a healthy co-twin of an affected twin (not recorded which). CDR3 protein: CASSPRLAGLSTDTQYF.